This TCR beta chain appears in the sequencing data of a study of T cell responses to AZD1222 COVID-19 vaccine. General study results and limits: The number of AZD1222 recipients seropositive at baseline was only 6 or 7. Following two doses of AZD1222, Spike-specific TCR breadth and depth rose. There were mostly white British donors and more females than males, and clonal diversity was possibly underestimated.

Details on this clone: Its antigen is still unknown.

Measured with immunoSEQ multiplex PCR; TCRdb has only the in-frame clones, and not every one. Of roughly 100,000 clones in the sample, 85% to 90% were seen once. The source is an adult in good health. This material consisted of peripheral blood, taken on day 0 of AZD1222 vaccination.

In DNA, the CDR3 is TGTGCCAGCAAGGTTGGGAACACTGAAGCTTTCTTT. This translates into CASKVGNTEAFF. The rearrangement joins TRBV28 to TRBJ1-1, with D uncertain. V was clipped by 7 bases and J by 1 base, with 7 bases between them. Looked up from germline, CDR1 is MDHEN and CDR2 is SYDVKM. The CDR3 has 12 residues. Variable domain in full (rest from reference TRBV28 and TRBJ1-1): DVKVTQSSRYLVKRTGEKVFLECVQDMDHENMFWYRQDPGLGLRLIYFSYDVKMKEKGDIPEGYSVSREKKERFSLILESASTNQTSMYLCASKVGNTEAFFGQGTRLTVV.